This TCR beta chain was obtained from a study of shared clonotypes between healthy human individuals. Naive CD8 cells comprised CD45RO-negative, CCR7-positively selected cells, excluding terminally differentiated effector memory CD45RA+ cells. TCRdb's copy holds only in-frame clones and misses some; the assay was immunoSEQ multiplex PCR. The data show about 600,000 clones, with 98% seen just once and 0.3% held by the top ten. CDR3 size: 13 residues. Germline CDR1 reads SEHNR; CDR2 reads FQNEAQ (reference sequence). After removal of 5 bases from V and 8 bases from J, the junction contained 6 bases not matched to a gene.

The chain couples TRBV7-9 to TRBJ2-1; 7 bases align to TRBD2. The receptor comes from a man under 40 in good health. Sequencing was done on a sample of naive CD8+ T cells sorted from blood. As DNA, the CDR3 is TGTGCCAGCAGCCGACTAGCAATAGATGAGCAGTTCTTC. It codes for CASSRLAIDEQFF. Using reference TRBV7-9 and TRBJ2-1 for the parts outside the CDR3, the full variable domain is DTGVSQNPRHKITKRGQNVTFRCDPISEHNRLYWYRQTLGQGPEFLTYFQNEAQLEKSRLLSDRFSAERPKGSFSTLEIQRTEQGDSAMYLCASSRLAIDEQFFGPGTRLTVL.